This entry lists 9 T cell receptor beta chains sequenced from one sample in a study of blood T cell repertoires in COVID-19 (dated by TCRdb to 2018 to 2020). The protocol used for the library was the immunoSEQ multiplex PCR assay. This is the immuneACCESS table as TCRdb keeps it, with only in-frame sequences that have V and J called. A part of the clones is gone; compared with another copy, unresolved V genes explain less than half, and the rest is unexplained. Here the sample has 150,000 to 200,000 clones; roughly 82% occur a single time. More than 4.5% of the sample is in the top ten clones. The sequenced sample consisted of PBMCs or T cells enriched from blood (not recorded which). These receptor sequences come from an older woman with acute COVID-19.

The V and J genes are TRBV3-1 (or the pseudogene TRBV3-2) and TRBJ2-1; D gene ambiguous. Looked up from germline, CDR1 is LGHDT and CDR2 is YNNKEL (reference sequence). Trimming cost V 3 bases and J 0 bases, with 12 bases left between them. CDR3 size: 16 residues. The CDR3 coding sequence is TGTGCCAGCAGCCATCGGCGGATTAGCTCCTACAATGAGCAGTTCTTC. This sequence encodes CASSHRRISSYNEQFF.

This chain links TRBV19 with TRBJ1-2, with 12 bases fitting TRBD1. The CDR3 spans 14 residues. Germline V gene lookup returns CDR1 LNHDA and CDR2 SQIVND (reference sequence). V was pared by 10 bases and J by 8 bases, with 11 bases of the junction left unmatched. CDR3 protein: CATHRDRGPEGYTF. The CDR3 region has the DNA TGTGCCACACACCGGGACAGGGGGCCAGAGGGCTACACCTTC. Supplemented by reference TRBV19 and TRBJ1-2, the full variable domain reads DGGITQSPKYLFRKEGQNVTLSCEQNLNHDAMYWYRQDPGQGLRLIYYSQIVNDFQKGDIAEGYSVSREKKESFPLTVTSAQKNPTAFYLCATHRDRGPEGYTFGSGTRLTVV.

V and J are TRBV24-1 and TRBJ2-3; D perhaps matches TRBD1 (5 bases). Germline assignment: CDR1 KGHDR and CDR2 SFDVKD. This CDR3 comprises 17 residues. V lost 3 bases and J 1 base, leaving 16 bases between the germline ends. The CDR3 loop reads CATSDIKGPLGTDTQYF. Written as DNA, the CDR3 is TGTGCCACCAGTGATATTAAGGGGCCCCTGGGCACAGATACGCAGTATTTT.

This chain joins TRBV4-2 and TRBJ2-7, with D perhaps matching TRBD1 (6 bases). This CDR3 spans 14 amino acids. Trimming took 4 bases from V and 5 from J, leaving 15 bases between them. Germline lookup yields CDR1 LGHNA and CDR2 YNFKEQ. CDR3 sequence: CASSPGWGPDEQYF. The CDR3 DNA reads as TGTGCCAGCAGCCCCGGATGGGGGCCAGACGAGCAGTACTTC.

The V and J genes are TRBV27 and TRBJ2-7, with 7 bases that match TRBD2. The CDR3 loop spans 13 amino acids. V was clipped by 8 bases and J by 7 bases; unmatched bases: 11. Looked up from germline, CDR1 is MNHEY and CDR2 is SMNVEV (reference sequence). CDR3 nucleotides: TGTGCCAGCGGGGGGGACTGGGACCGGGAGCAGTACTTC. It translates to CASGGDWDREQYF.

The rearrangement links TRBV3-1 (or the pseudogene TRBV3-2) to TRBJ2-1; the D gene is possibly TRBD2 (6 bases). CDR3 length: 16 amino acids. The germline gives CDR1 LGHDT, CDR2 YNNKEL (reference sequence). V dropped 4 bases and J dropped 4 bases, with 17 bases sitting between them. The CDR3 protein is CASSRRGTSSYNEQFF. Written as DNA, the CDR3 is TGTGCCAGCAGCCGACGGGGCACTAGCAGTTACAATGAGCAGTTCTTC.

The chain uses TRBV27 and TRBJ1-5, with TRBD1 matching over 8 bases. Trimming took 3 bases from V and 6 from J; bases not matched to a gene: 4. This CDR3 is 14 amino acids long. From germline, CDR1 is MNHEY and CDR2 SMNVEV (reference sequence). The CDR3 spells CASSLGTGGQPQHF. CDR3 nucleotides: TGTGCCAGCAGTTTGGGGACAGGCGGTCAGCCCCAGCATTTT.

V usage is TRBV7-2 and J usage is TRBJ1-2, with D perhaps TRBD1 (5 bases). Trimming pared 5 bases from V and 5 bases from J, leaving 12 bases between. Germline CDR1 reads SGHTA; CDR2 reads FQGNSA. The CDR3 extends over 13 amino acids. The CDR3 DNA sequence: TGTGCCAGCAGCGTCGACAGAAAATATGGCTACACCTTC. This gives the protein CASSVDRKYGYTF.

The rearrangement uses TRBV28 and TRBJ1-5; D unresolved. The germline V gene encodes CDR1 MDHEN and CDR2 SYDVKM. V lost 3 bases, J lost 0 bases, and 12 bases lay in between. The CDR3 runs to 16 residues. CDR3 protein: CASSFVNSLSNQPQHF. The CDR3 region has the DNA TGTGCCAGCAGTTTCGTTAATTCCCTTAGCAATCAGCCCCAGCATTTT.